The 23 T cell receptor beta chains below all came from one sample that was sequenced in a study of shared clonotypes between healthy human individuals (dated by TCRdb to about 2020). The library came from the immunoSEQ multiplex PCR assay. This is the immuneACCESS table as TCRdb keeps it, with only in-frame sequences that have V and J called. A part of the clones is gone; compared with another copy, unresolved V genes explain less than half, and the rest is unexplained. The sample data list around 2,000,000 clones, and around 96% of these were observed just once. The ten largest clones take up 0.95% to 1.5% of the sample. For the CD8 naive samples, CD45RO-negative cells were positively selected for CCR7, yielding a CD45RA+CCR7+ population from which TemRA cells were excluded. Sample: naive CD8+ T cells sorted from blood. In light of the paper, this sample's cell subset or site label describes: CD45RA+CCR7+. Receptors originate from a man between 18 and 35 years old in good health.

Regarding this clone: This CDR3 is also generated by other DNA sequences in the sample. The gene calls are TRBV6-1 and TRBJ2-5; 7 bases are a match to TRBD2. V gave up 2 bases and J gave up 4 bases; unmatched junction bases: 4. CDR3 length: 14 amino acids. Germline lookup yields CDR1 MNHNS and CDR2 SASEGT. The CDR3 coding sequence is TGTGCCAGCAGTGAATTAGGCGGGGGAGAGACCCAGTACTTC. Its protein product is CASSELGGGETQYF.

The J gene is TRBJ1-2, the V gene TRBV9, with D perhaps TRBD1 (5 bases). This CDR3 is built from 16 residues. V lost 4 bases to trimming and J lost 3 bases, with 19 bases between them. Germline loops: CDR1 SGDLS, CDR2 YYNGEE. The CDR3 protein is CASSFPVGGFDYGYTF. In DNA form, the CDR3 reads TGTGCCAGCAGCTTCCCTGTGGGGGGATTTGACTATGGCTACACCTTC.

The genes are TRBV27 and TRBJ1-1; possibly TRBD1 for D (5 bases). The V end lost 6 bases, the J end lost 3 bases, and 11 bases lay between the germline ends. Germline values: CDR1 MNHEY, CDR2 SMNVEV (reference sequence). CDR3 length: 13 amino acids. The CDR3 protein is CASRLNRYTEAFF. The CDR3 bases are TGTGCCAGCAGGCTAAACAGGTACACTGAAGCTTTCTTT.

Details on this clone: Within the sample, other DNA sequences also encode this same CDR3. The rearrangement joins TRBV5-6 to TRBJ2-7; perhaps D is TRBD1 or TRBD2 (7 bases each). Germline assignment: CDR1 SGHDT and CDR2 YYEEEE. Between the trimmed V and J ends, which lost 4 bases and 6 bases, there was a span of 11 bases. CDR3 length: 12 residues. The CDR3 bases are TGTGCCAGCAGCCCAGGGGGGGGCGAGCAGTACTTC. Amino acid sequence: CASSPGGGEQYF.

The genes are TRBV4-1 and TRBJ1-6; possible D gene TRBD1, 6 bases. This CDR3 is built from 18 residues. Germline CDR1 reads MGHRA; CDR2 reads YSYEKL. V was shortened by 1 base and J by 3 bases, with 16 bases between the two germline ends. The CDR3: CASSQVTGQYVYNSPLHF. The CDR3 DNA sequence: TGCGCCAGCAGCCAAGTCACAGGACAGTACGTCTATAATTCACCCCTCCACTTT.

This clone was recorded only once. The rearrangement joins TRBV4-1 to TRBJ1-5; the D is unclear. Germline CDR1 reads MGHRA; CDR2 reads YSYEKL. This CDR3 contains 15 residues. V was pared by 1 base and J by 3 bases, with 10 bases between. The CDR3, as DNA: TGCGCCAGCAGCCAAGTTGTGGGTGACAATCAGCCCCAGCATTTT. This codes for CASSQVVGDNQPQHF.

The rearrangement links TRBV19 to TRBJ1-5; D perhaps matches TRBD1 (6 bases). In germline, CDR1 is LNHDA, CDR2 SQIVND (reference sequence). CDR3 length: 14 amino acids. With 3 bases removed from V and 10 bases from J, the gap between germline ends came to 16 bases. Here the CDR3 reads CASSIRQDGQPQHF. In DNA, the CDR3 is TGTGCCAGTAGTATCCGACAGGACGGCCAACCCCAGCATTTT.

The genes are TRBV5-6 and TRBJ2-3; 8 nucleotides line up with TRBD2. This CDR3 is 15 amino acids long. The germline CDR1 and CDR2 sequences are SGHDT and YYEEEE. Losses at the gene ends were 0 bases for V and 6 bases for J; bases not matched to a gene: 6. The CDR3 nucleotides read TGTGCCAGCAGCTTGGGTAGCGGGGCATGGGATACGCAGTATTTT. Translated: CASSLGSGAWDTQYF.

The V call is TRBV5-5, the J call TRBJ2-1, with 10 positions matching TRBD1. Per the germline V gene, CDR1 is SGHKS and CDR2 is YYEKEE (reference sequence). The CDR3 extends over 13 amino acids. Unmatched junction bases numbered 4, after V lost 4 bases and J lost 9 bases. This chain's CDR3 is CASSRTGGGEQFF. The DNA of the CDR3 is TGTGCCAGCAGCCGGACAGGGGGAGGTGAGCAGTTCTTC.

The chain carries TRBV10-3 and TRBJ2-2; D is unresolved. The CDR3 runs to 15 residues. Between the trimmed V and J ends, which lost 0 bases and 2 bases, there was a span of 7 bases. CDR1 is ENHRY and CDR2 is SYGVKD in the germline V gene. The CDR3 loop reads CAISESDINTGELFF. The DNA for the CDR3 is TGTGCCATCAGTGAGTCCGACATAAACACCGGGGAGCTGTTTTTT.

The chain combines TRBV7-2 with TRBJ2-7, with D perhaps TRBD2 (5 bases). V lost 5 bases, J lost 5 bases, and 13 bases lay in between. Germline-derived CDR1 and CDR2 are SGHTA and FQGNSA. The CDR3 length is 13 residues. The DNA of the CDR3 is TGTGCCAGCAGCCCTAGCCCGGCCCACGAGCAGTACTTC. Translated: CASSPSPAHEQYF.

The J gene is TRBJ2-1, the V gene TRBV13; 10 bases are a match to TRBD2. J lost 7 bases, V lost 3 bases, and 6 bases had no gene match. CDR3 length: 15 amino acids. Germline CDR1 reads PRHDT; CDR2 reads FYEKMQ (reference sequence). Written as DNA, the CDR3 is TGTGCCAGCAGCTTCCGGAGCGGGAGGGAAAATGAGCAGTTCTTC. It encodes CASSFRSGRENEQFF.

The chain carries TRBV27 and TRBJ2-1; 10 bases are a match to TRBD2. Unmatched junction bases numbered 9, after V lost 2 bases and J lost 2 bases. Germline V gene data show CDR1 as MNHEY and CDR2 as SMNVEV (reference sequence). This CDR3 has 18 amino acids. Here the CDR3 reads CASSLVGVAGGTYNEQFF. DNA for the CDR3: TGTGCCAGCAGTTTAGTGGGTGTAGCGGGGGGTACCTACAATGAGCAGTTCTTC.

V usage is TRBV10-3 and J usage is TRBJ2-5; D might be TRBD1 or TRBD2, each matching 5 bases. V lost 3 bases and J lost 1, with 12 bases in between. The CDR3 runs to 15 residues. Germline V CDR1 and CDR2: ENHRY, SYGVKD. CDR3 DNA sequence: TGTGCCATCAGTGACAGGGACGGCGTCCAAGAGACCCAGTACTTC. As protein: CAISDRDGVQETQYF.

The chain combines TRBV7-9 with TRBJ1-6; TRBD1 agrees at 9 bases. Trimming removed 8 bases from V and 6 bases from J; junction bases left unmatched: 8. The CDR3 extends over 15 amino acids. The germline CDR1 and CDR2 sequences are SEHNR and FQNEAQ (reference sequence). The CDR3 DNA reads TGTGCCAGCCAGGCCCGGGACAGGGTTAATTCACCCCTCCACTTT. It codes for CASQARDRVNSPLHF.

The chain combines TRBV19 with TRBJ2-7; perhaps TRBD2 as D (5 bases). The germline V and J ends were trimmed by 5 bases and 0 bases, with 14 bases remaining between them. Germline V gene lookup returns CDR1 LNHDA and CDR2 SQIVND (reference sequence). The CDR3 consists of 15 residues. The CDR3 loop is CASSEGPAPSYEQYF. CDR3 bases: TGTGCCAGTAGTGAGGGCCCGGCACCCTCCTACGAGCAGTACTTC.

The genes are TRBV15 and TRBJ2-7, with 10 positions matching TRBD2. The junction had 6 bases not matched to a gene; V was cut back by 1 base and J by 0 bases. The CDR3 is made up of 17 amino acids. Germline V lookup: CDR1 LNHNV, CDR2 YYDKDF (reference sequence). Written as DNA, the CDR3 is TGTGCCACCAGCAGAGTATTTACTAGCGGGACCTCCTACGAGCAGTACTTC. Protein: CATSRVFTSGTSYEQYF. The whole variable domain, filled in from reference TRBV15 and TRBJ2-7, reads DAMVIQNPRYQVTQFGKPVTLSCSQTLNHNVMYWYQQKSSQAPKLLFHYYDKDFNNEADTPDNFQSRRPNTSFCFLDIRSPGLGDTAMYLCATSRVFTSGTSYEQYFGPGTRLTVT.

Concerning this clone: This sample includes further DNA sequences coding for the same CDR3. The V gene is TRBV27, the J gene TRBJ1-1; D remains ambiguous. The germline gives CDR1 MNHEY, CDR2 SMNVEV (reference sequence). CDR3 length: 14 residues. Between the trimmed V and J ends, which lost 5 bases and 0 bases, there was a span of 10 bases. As DNA, the CDR3 is TGTGCCAGCAGTCTAGGGCGCATGAACACTGAAGCTTTCTTT. Its translation is CASSLGRMNTEAFF.

The chain employs TRBV4-2 and TRBJ1-1; 8 bases align to TRBD1. CDR3 length: 15 amino acids. Germline CDR1 is LGHNA and CDR2 is YNFKEQ. V lost 1 base, J lost 3 bases, and 4 bases stayed unmatched. This CDR3 reads CASSQVGTGHTEAFF. The CDR3 bases are TGTGCCAGCAGCCAAGTTGGGACAGGCCACACTGAAGCTTTCTTT.

The rearrangement links TRBV7-9 to TRBJ1-4; 7 bases are shared with TRBD1. V lost 5 bases to trimming and J lost 8 bases; unmatched junction nucleotides: 11. The germline gives CDR1 SEHNR, CDR2 FQNEAQ (reference sequence). CDR3 length: 15 residues. CDR3 nucleotides: TGTGCCAGCAGCCAAACAGGGGTCTTTGGCGAAAAACTGTTTTTT. Translating gives CASSQTGVFGEKLFF.

Note on this clone: Other nucleotide sequences in the sample specify the same CDR3. The chain is built from TRBV9 and TRBJ2-1; possible D gene TRBD1, 5 bases. Trimming pared 3 bases from V and 8 bases from J, leaving 6 bases between. Germline V CDR1 and CDR2: SGDLS, YYNGEE. The CDR3 runs 11 residues. Here the CDR3 DNA reads TGTGCCAGCAGCGAAGGGGATGAGCAGTTCTTC. This sequence encodes CASSEGDEQFF.

The chain links TRBV4-1 to TRBJ1-2; D might be TRBD1 (6 bases). CDR1 MGHRA and CDR2 YSYEKL come from the germline V gene. V lost 1 base and J 5 bases, leaving 11 bases between the germline ends. The CDR3 spans 14 residues. The CDR3 region is CASSQVWQGYGYTF. CDR3 nucleotides: TGCGCCAGCAGCCAAGTCTGGCAGGGGTATGGCTACACCTTC.

This chain links TRBV7-3 with TRBJ2-3, with a possible D match to TRBD2 (6 bases). V gave up 5 bases and J gave up 3 bases, with 21 bases separating them. Germline V gene sequence: CDR1 SGHTA, CDR2 FQGTGA. The CDR3 is 17 residues long. The CDR3 here is CASSPPRAGGETDTQYF. For the CDR3, the DNA is TGTGCCAGCAGCCCCCCCCGGGCGGGCGGGGAGACAGATACGCAGTATTTT.